This T cell receptor beta chain was found in a study of response to subunit inactivated influenza vaccine. Study-level points and caveats: A suggestion made by the authors is that each seasonal influenza vaccination recruits few new T cells.

MiXCR was run by TCRdb on the RT-PCR reads, yielding one entry per CDR3 protein. The data contain roughly 500,000 distinct CDR3 sequences, about 17% of them seen just once; the ten biggest clones take up less than 4%. The V segment lost 1 base and the J segment 7 bases; nucleotides outside the gene matches: 8. The germline gives CDR1 SGHRS, CDR2 YFSETQ. The CDR3 extends over 15 amino acids. This clonotype was found many times. Its antigen is unidentified. The specimen comprised CD4+ T cells sorted from PBMCs, sampled roughly 24 months after vaccination. The TCR sequence derives from a man in his fifties or sixties who received an inactivated influenza vaccine. J is TRBJ2-7 and V is TRBV5-1; 10 nucleotides agree with TRBD1. The CDR3 sequence is CASSLTGTGEWEQYF. The CDR3 DNA reads TGCGCCAGCAGCTTGACCGGGACAGGGGAGTGGGAGCAGTACTTC.